Below, one T cell receptor (beta chain) is given with its context. Its specificity is unknown. The data originate from a study of cytomegalovirus exposure and HLA in healthy donors. Study-wide results and caveats: Reports described diagnosis of cytomegalovirus status by the classifier as highly specific and sensitive. The study listed roughly 150 cytomegalovirus-associated TCR beta chains.

The PCR was carried out with 60 Vbeta primers and 13 Jbeta primers. The repertoire was sequenced with immunoSEQ multiplex PCR; TCRdb's copy has only in-frame clones and lacks some. The table shows about 90,000 clones, with 62% occurring only once. Trimming removed 6 bases at V and 3 bases at J, with 14 bases between. The germline V gene encodes CDR1 MDHEN and CDR2 SYDVKM. The CDR3 length is 14 residues. Sequencing input: PBMCs. The chain recombines TRBV28 with TRBJ1-1; no clear D gene. The source of this sequence is a woman between 25 and 40 years old in good health and CMV-seropositive. CDR3 amino acids: CASRLRATYTEAFF. CDR3 nucleotide sequence: TGTGCCAGCAGGTTGAGGGCCACGTACACTGAAGCTTTCTTT.